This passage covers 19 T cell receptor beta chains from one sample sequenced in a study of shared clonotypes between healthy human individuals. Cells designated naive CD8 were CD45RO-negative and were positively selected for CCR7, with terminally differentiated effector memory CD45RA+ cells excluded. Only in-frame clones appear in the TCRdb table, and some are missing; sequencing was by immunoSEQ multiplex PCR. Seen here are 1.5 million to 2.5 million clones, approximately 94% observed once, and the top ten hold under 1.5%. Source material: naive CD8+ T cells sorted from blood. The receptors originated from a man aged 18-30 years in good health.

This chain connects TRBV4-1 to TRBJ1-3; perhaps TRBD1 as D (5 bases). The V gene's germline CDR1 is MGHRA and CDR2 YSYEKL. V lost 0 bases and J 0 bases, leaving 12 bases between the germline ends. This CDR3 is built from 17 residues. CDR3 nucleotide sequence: TGCGCCAGCAGCCAAGATCCGGGACCGGCCTCTGGAAACACCATATATTTT. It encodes CASSQDPGPASGNTIYF.

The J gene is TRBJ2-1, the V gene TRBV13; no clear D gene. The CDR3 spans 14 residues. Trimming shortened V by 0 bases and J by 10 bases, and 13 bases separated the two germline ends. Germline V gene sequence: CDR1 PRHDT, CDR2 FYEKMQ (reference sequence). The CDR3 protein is CASSLGSSGQEQFF. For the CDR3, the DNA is TGTGCCAGCAGCTTAGGTAGCTCAGGCCAGGAGCAGTTCTTC.

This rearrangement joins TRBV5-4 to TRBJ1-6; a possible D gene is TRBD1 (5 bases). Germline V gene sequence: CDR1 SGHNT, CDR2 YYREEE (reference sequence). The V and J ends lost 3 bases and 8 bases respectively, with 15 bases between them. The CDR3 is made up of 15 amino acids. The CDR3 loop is CASSSRGAPYSPLHF. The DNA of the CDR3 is TGTGCCAGCAGCTCCAGAGGGGCCCCCTATTCACCCCTCCACTTT. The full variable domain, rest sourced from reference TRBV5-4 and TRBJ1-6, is ETGVTQSPTHLIKTRGQQVTLRCSSQSGHNTVSWYQQALGQGPQFIFQYYREEENGRGNFPPRFSGLQFPNYSSELNVNALELDDSALYLCASSSRGAPYSPLHFGNGTRLTVT.

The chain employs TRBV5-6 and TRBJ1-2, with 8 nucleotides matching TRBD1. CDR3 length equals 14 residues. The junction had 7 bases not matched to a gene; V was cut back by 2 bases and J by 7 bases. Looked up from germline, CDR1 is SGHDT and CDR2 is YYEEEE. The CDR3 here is CASSFGQGLIGYTF. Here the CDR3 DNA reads TGTGCCAGCAGCTTCGGACAGGGACTTATTGGCTACACCTTC.

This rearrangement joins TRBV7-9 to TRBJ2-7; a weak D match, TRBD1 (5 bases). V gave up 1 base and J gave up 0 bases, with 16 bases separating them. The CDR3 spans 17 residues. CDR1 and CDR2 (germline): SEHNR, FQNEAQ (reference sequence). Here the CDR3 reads CASSLVNVGLSSYEQYF. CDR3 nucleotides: TGTGCCAGCAGCTTAGTTAACGTGGGGCTAAGCTCCTACGAGCAGTACTTC.

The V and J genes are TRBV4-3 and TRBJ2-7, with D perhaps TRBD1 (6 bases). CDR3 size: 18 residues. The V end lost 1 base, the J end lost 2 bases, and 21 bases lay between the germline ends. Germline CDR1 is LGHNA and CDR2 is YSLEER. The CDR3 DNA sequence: TGCGCCAGCAGCCAAGGCGTAACCCAGGACAGTTTTACCTACGAGCAGTACTTC. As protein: CASSQGVTQDSFTYEQYF.

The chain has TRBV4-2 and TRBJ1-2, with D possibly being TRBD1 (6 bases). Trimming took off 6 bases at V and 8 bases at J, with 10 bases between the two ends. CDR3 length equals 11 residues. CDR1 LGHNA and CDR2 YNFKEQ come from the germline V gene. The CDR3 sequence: CASRLDRGYTF. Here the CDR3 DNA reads TGTGCCAGCAGACTCGACAGGGGCTACACCTTC.

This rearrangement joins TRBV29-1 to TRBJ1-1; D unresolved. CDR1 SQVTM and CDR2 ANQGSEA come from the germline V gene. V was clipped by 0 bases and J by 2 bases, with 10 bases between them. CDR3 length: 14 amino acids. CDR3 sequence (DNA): TGCAGCGTTGAAGATCGGGCAGGAAACACTGAAGCTTTCTTT. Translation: CSVEDRAGNTEAFF.

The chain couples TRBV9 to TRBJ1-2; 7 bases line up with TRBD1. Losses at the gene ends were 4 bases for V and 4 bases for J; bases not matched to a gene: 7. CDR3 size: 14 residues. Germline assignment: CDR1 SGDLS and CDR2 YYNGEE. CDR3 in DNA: TGTGCCAGCAGCCGACAGGGAGGCGTCTATGGCTACACCTTC. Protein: CASSRQGGVYGYTF.

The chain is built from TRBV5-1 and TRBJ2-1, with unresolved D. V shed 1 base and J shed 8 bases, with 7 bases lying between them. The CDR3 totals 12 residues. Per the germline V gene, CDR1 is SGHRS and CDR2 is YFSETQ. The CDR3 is CASSLFEDEQFF. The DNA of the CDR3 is TGCGCCAGCAGCTTGTTCGAGGATGAGCAGTTCTTC. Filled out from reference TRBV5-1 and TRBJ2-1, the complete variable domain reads KAGVTQTPRYLIKTRGQQVTLSCSPISGHRSVSWYQQTPGQGLQFLFEYFSETQRNKGNFPGRFSGRQFSNSRSEMNVSTLELGDSALYLCASSLFEDEQFFGPGTRLTVL.

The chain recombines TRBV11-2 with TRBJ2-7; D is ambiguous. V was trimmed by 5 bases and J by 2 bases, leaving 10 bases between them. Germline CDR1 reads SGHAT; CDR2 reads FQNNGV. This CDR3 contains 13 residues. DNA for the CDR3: TGTGCCAGCAGCCCACGGACGGCCTACGAGCAGTACTTC. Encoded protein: CASSPRTAYEQYF.

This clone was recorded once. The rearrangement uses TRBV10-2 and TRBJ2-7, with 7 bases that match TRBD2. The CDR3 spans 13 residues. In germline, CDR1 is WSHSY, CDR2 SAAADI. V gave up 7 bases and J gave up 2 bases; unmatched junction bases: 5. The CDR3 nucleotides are TGCGCCAGCACCTCGGGAGGACCCTACGAGCAGTACTTC. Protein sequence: CASTSGGPYEQYF.

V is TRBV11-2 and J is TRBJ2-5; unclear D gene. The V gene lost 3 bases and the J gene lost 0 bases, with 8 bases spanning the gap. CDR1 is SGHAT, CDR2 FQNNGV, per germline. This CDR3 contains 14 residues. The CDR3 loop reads CASSFSNYQETQYF. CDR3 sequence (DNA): TGTGCCAGCAGCTTCTCAAACTACCAAGAGACCCAGTACTTC.

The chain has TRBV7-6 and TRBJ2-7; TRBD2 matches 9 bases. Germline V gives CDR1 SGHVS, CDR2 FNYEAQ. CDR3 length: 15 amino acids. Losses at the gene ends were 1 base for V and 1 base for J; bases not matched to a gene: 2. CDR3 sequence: CASSLELAGSYEQYF. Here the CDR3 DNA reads TGTGCCAGCAGCTTAGAGCTAGCGGGATCCTACGAGCAGTACTTC.

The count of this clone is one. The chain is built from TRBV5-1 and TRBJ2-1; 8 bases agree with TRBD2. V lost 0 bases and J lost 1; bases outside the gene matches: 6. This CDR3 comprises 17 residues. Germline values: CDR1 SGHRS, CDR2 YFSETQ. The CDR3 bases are TGCGCCAGCAGCTTGGGTGCGGGAGGCACTTCCTACAATGAGCAGTTCTTC. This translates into CASSLGAGGTSYNEQFF.

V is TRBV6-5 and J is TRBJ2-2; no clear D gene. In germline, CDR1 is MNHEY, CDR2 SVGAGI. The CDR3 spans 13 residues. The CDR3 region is CATRIPNTGELFF. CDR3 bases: TGTGCGACCCGTATACCTAACACCGGGGAGCTGTTTTTT.

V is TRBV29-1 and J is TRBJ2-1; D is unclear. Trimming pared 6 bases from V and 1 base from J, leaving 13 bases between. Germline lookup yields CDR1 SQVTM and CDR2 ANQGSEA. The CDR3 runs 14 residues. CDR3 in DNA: TGCAGCGTAGAGGCGGACGGTTCCTACAATGAGCAGTTCTTC. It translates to CSVEADGSYNEQFF.

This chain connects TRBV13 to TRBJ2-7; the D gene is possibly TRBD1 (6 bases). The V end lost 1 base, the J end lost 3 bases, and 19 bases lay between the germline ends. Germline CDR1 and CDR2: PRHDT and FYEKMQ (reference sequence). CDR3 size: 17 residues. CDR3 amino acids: CASSLEMASGQIYEQYF. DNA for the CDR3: TGTGCCAGCAGCTTAGAAATGGCCTCGGGACAAATCTACGAGCAGTACTTC.

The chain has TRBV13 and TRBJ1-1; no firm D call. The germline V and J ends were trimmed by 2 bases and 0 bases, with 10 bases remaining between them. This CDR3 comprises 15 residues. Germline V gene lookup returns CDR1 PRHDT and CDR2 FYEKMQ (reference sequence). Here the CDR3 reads CASSLRGNMNTEAFF. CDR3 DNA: TGTGCCAGCAGCTTACGAGGTAACATGAACACTGAAGCTTTCTTT. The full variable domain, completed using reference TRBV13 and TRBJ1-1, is AAGVIQSPRHLIKEKRETATLKCYPIPRHDTVYWYQQGPGQDPQFLISFYEKMQSDKGSIPDRFSAQQFSDYHSELNMSSLELGDSALYFCASSLRGNMNTEAFFGQGTRLTVV.